One and the same sample provided the 23 T cell receptor beta chains below, sequenced in a study of blood T cell repertoires in COVID-19. Generated by immunoSEQ multiplex PCR, the TCRdb table keeps only in-frame clones and is missing some. The sample shows about 220,000 clones, approximately 85% of them seen only once. The specimen was peripheral blood. These receptors originate from a woman in her sixties or seventies with COVID-19, enrolled during active disease.

The J gene is TRBJ1-1, the V gene TRBV19, with 7 nucleotides matching TRBD1. J lost 0 bases, V lost 6 bases, and 13 bases had no gene match. The germline CDR1 and CDR2 sequences are LNHDA and SQIVND (reference sequence). CDR3 length: 17 residues. The CDR3 protein is CASRFDRAIGLNTEAFF. CDR3 DNA sequence: TGTGCCAGTAGATTCGACAGGGCCATCGGGTTGAACACTGAAGCTTTCTTT.

The genes are TRBV11-3 and TRBJ2-5; D is perhaps TRBD1 (5 bases). V lost 5 bases and J 0 bases, leaving 10 bases between the germline ends. Germline values: CDR1 SGHNT, CDR2 YENEEA. The CDR3 consists of 14 residues. The chain's CDR3 is CASSHRTYQETQYF. As DNA, the CDR3 is TGTGCCAGCAGCCATCGGACATACCAAGAGACCCAGTACTTC.

This clone was observed a single time. The rearrangement links TRBV6-2 or TRBV6-3 to TRBJ1-2; the D is unclear. V was pared by 2 bases and J by 4 bases, with 11 bases between. CDR3 length: 14 amino acids. The germline V gene has CDR1 MNHEY and CDR2 SVGEGT. In nucleotides, the CDR3 is TGTGCCAGCAGTTACGCGGCGGTGGTCTATGGCTACACCTTC. Amino acid sequence: CASSYAAVVYGYTF.

The J gene is TRBJ1-3, the V gene TRBV5-1; D remains unclear. The CDR3 runs to 14 residues. The V end lost 3 bases, the J end lost 1 base, and 8 bases lay between the germline ends. CDR1 is SGHRS, CDR2 YFSETQ, per germline. CDR3 region: CASSSTESGNTIYF. As DNA, the CDR3 is TGCGCCAGCAGCTCTACAGAATCTGGAAACACCATATATTTT.

The chain uses TRBV5-4 and TRBJ2-7; D is perhaps TRBD1 (5 bases). The germline V gene has CDR1 SGHNT and CDR2 YYREEE (reference sequence). The V and J ends lost 0 bases and 7 bases respectively, with 8 bases between them. The CDR3 has 12 amino acids. CDR3 DNA sequence: TGTGCCAGCAGCTTGGGAGCAGGGGAGCAGTACTTC. Translating it yields CASSLGAGEQYF.

The chain has TRBV5-1 and TRBJ1-1; D call uncertain. The germline V and J ends were trimmed by 4 bases and 4 bases, with 20 bases remaining between them. The CDR3 has 16 residues. In germline, CDR1 is SGHRS, CDR2 YFSETQ. CDR3 DNA: TGCGCCAGCAGCGTGAACCCCGGGAGAGTGGGCACTGAAGCTTTCTTT. Amino acid sequence: CASSVNPGRVGTEAFF.

This chain uses TRBV11-3 with TRBJ2-3; 9 bases fit TRBD1. The CDR3 spans 16 residues. The trim removed 1 base at V and 0 bases at J, leaving 2 bases unmatched. The germline V gene has CDR1 SGHNT and CDR2 YENEEA. CDR3 protein: CASSLGGQGSTDTQYF. DNA of the CDR3: TGTGCCAGCAGCTTAGGGGGACAGGGAAGCACAGATACGCAGTATTTT.

V usage is TRBV2 and J usage is TRBJ2-4, with 8 bases matching TRBD2. V dropped 8 bases and J dropped 8; count of bases not matched to a gene: 5. Germline V gene data show CDR1 as SNHLY and CDR2 as FYNNEI. The CDR3 is made up of 12 amino acids. This chain's CDR3 is CASGGRTYIQYF. The DNA of the CDR3 is TGTGCCAGCGGCGGGAGGACATACATTCAGTACTTC.

Here the CDR3 DNA reads TGTGCCAGCAGCCCCGGGACTAGGGGTGTTGGTGAGCAGTTCTTC. Translation gives CASSPGTRGVGEQFF. This chain uses TRBV7-6 with TRBJ2-1; 8 bases map to TRBD2. Germline V gives CDR1 SGHVS, CDR2 FNYEAQ. CDR3 length: 15 amino acids. Trimming removed 5 bases from V and 9 bases from J; junction bases left unmatched: 12.

The rearrangement uses TRBV7-2 and TRBJ2-3, with 7 bases matching TRBD2. Germline CDR1 SGHTA, CDR2 FQGNSA. V shed 1 base, J shed 4 bases, and the junction held 5 bases outside the gene matches. CDR3 size: 15 residues. The CDR3 DNA sequence: TGTGCCAGCAGCTTAGGGACTAGTCGGGCAGATACGCAGTATTTT. The encoded protein is CASSLGTSRADTQYF.

This clone was observed many times. The chain joins TRBV7-8 to TRBJ1-1; unclear D gene. Trimming took 5 bases from V and 1 from J, leaving 11 bases between them. The CDR3 spans 14 residues. The V gene's germline CDR1 is SGHVS and CDR2 FQNEAQ. CDR3 region: CASSTAGTNTEAFF. CDR3 bases: TGTGCCAGCAGCACAGCAGGTACGAACACTGAAGCTTTCTTT.

The chain has TRBV6-5 and TRBJ1-2; possibly TRBD1 for D (6 bases). This CDR3 comprises 15 residues. Trimming pared 6 bases from V and 7 bases from J, leaving 21 bases between. From germline, CDR1 is MNHEY and CDR2 SVGAGI. The CDR3 DNA reads as TGTGCCAGCAGCCCCGTAGCCGGGACACGATTTGGCTACACCTTC. This codes for CASSPVAGTRFGYTF.

The CDR3 here is CASSFGRGQGNSPLHF. Written as DNA, the CDR3 is TGTGCCAGCAGCTTTGGGCGGGGACAGGGAAACTCACCCCTCCACTTT. This chain uses TRBV7-2 with TRBJ1-6; TRBD1 agrees at 9 bases. V was pared by 3 bases and J by 10 bases, with 10 bases of the junction left unmatched. The CDR3 has 16 amino acids. Per germline, CDR1 SGHTA and CDR2 FQGNSA.

The rearrangement uses TRBV5-4 and TRBJ2-2, with 8 nucleotides matching TRBD2. The germline V gene has CDR1 SGHNT and CDR2 YYREEE (reference sequence). J lost 4 bases, V lost 3 bases, and 5 bases had no gene match. This CDR3 is built from 15 residues. In nucleotides, the CDR3 is TGTGCCAGCAGCTCGGGGGGGCTGGTCACCGGGGAGCTGTTTTTT. Protein sequence: CASSSGGLVTGELFF.

The chain couples TRBV3-1 (or the pseudogene TRBV3-2) to TRBJ1-5; possible D gene TRBD1, 5 bases. Looked up from germline, CDR1 is LGHDT and CDR2 is YNNKEL (reference sequence). The CDR3 totals 14 residues. V was clipped by 0 bases and J by 6 bases, with 9 bases between them. CDR3 sequence reads: CASSQDRGSQPQHF. For the CDR3, the DNA is TGTGCCAGCAGCCAAGATCGGGGGAGTCAGCCCCAGCATTTT.

The genes are TRBV11-2 and TRBJ2-1; unclear D gene. The germline V gene encodes CDR1 SGHAT and CDR2 FQNNGV. V was trimmed by 7 bases and J by 8 bases, leaving 18 bases between them. CDR3 length equals 14 residues. The CDR3 nucleotides read TGTGCCAGCACCCCGAGACATTCCTCGCATGAGCAGTTCTTC. Translation gives CASTPRHSSHEQFF.

The V gene is TRBV5-8, the J gene TRBJ1-2; 8 nucleotides match TRBD1. This CDR3 is 13 amino acids long. J was trimmed by 4 bases and V by 4 bases; bases with no gene match: 3. The V gene's germline CDR1 is SGHTS and CDR2 YDEGEE. This CDR3 reads CASSATGVYGYTF. The CDR3 coding sequence is TGTGCCAGCAGCGCGACAGGGGTCTATGGCTACACCTTC.

The J gene is TRBJ1-1, the V gene TRBV14, with D possibly matching TRBD1 (5 bases). Germline CDR1 and CDR2: SGHDN and FVKESK. Between the trimmed V and J ends, which lost 0 bases and 4 bases, there was a span of 9 bases. This CDR3 comprises 14 residues. The CDR3 coding sequence is TGTGCCAGCAGCCAAGATTTGGGGGGCACTGAAGCTTTCTTT. It codes for CASSQDLGGTEAFF.

This clone was seen once. The rearrangement links TRBV9 to TRBJ2-7, with 11 bases lining up with TRBD2. This CDR3 spans 17 amino acids. Germline V gene data show CDR1 as SGDLS and CDR2 as YYNGEE. J gave up 1 base and V 3 bases, and 9 bases lay outside the gene matches. CDR3 DNA: TGTGCCAGCAGCGCTACTAGCGGGAGCTCTACTTCCTACGAGCAGTACTTC. It translates to CASSATSGSSTSYEQYF.

The chain recombines TRBV24-1 with TRBJ2-1; 10 bases match TRBD2. The CDR3 length is 16 residues. Trimming removed 3 bases from V and 9 bases from J; junction bases left unmatched: 10. The germline gives CDR1 KGHDR, CDR2 SFDVKD. The CDR3 bases are TGTGCCACCAGTGATCAAGCGGGGGGGCGAACCGGTGAGCAGTTCTTC. This codes for CATSDQAGGRTGEQFF.

The V and J genes are TRBV7-9 and TRBJ2-7, with 8 bases identical to TRBD1. Germline-derived CDR1 and CDR2 are SEHNR and FQNEAQ (reference sequence). The V segment lost 3 bases and the J segment 0 bases; nucleotides outside the gene matches: 4. The CDR3 covers 15 residues. CDR3 amino acids: CASSLTGASSYEQYF. CDR3 sequence (DNA): TGTGCCAGCAGCTTGACAGGGGCGAGCTCCTACGAGCAGTACTTC.

This rearrangement joins TRBV4-1 to TRBJ2-1, with 11 nucleotides matching TRBD2. The CDR3 is 21 amino acids. Germline V CDR1 and CDR2: MGHRA, YSYEKL. Losses at the gene ends were 0 bases for V and 0 bases for J; bases not matched to a gene: 13. In DNA, the CDR3 is TGCGCCAGCAGCCAAGATCGGGGGACTAGCGGATTTTCTAGCTCCTACAATGAGCAGTTCTTC. This translates into CASSQDRGTSGFSSSYNEQFF.

The chain uses TRBV7-3 and TRBJ1-6, with a weak D call TRBD1 (6 bases). Germline V lookup: CDR1 SGHTA, CDR2 FQGTGA. The germline V and J ends were trimmed by 5 bases and 10 bases, with 15 bases remaining between them. There are 14 residues in the CDR3. The CDR3 protein is CASSVRGGQSPLHF. In DNA, the CDR3 is TGTGCCAGCAGCGTACGCGGGGGGCAGTCACCCCTCCACTTT.